These 14 T cell receptor beta chains originate from one sample sequenced in a study of shared clonotypes between healthy human individuals. Repertoires were generated with immunoSEQ multiplex PCR, while TCRdb's copy carries only in-frame clones and drops some. The sample lists about 2 million clones, roughly 96% occurring once. Sequencing was done on a sample of naive CD4+ T cells sorted from blood. Subset specified: CD45RA+ positively selected. The receptors here all came from a man between 18 and 29 years old in good health.

CDR3 protein: CASSPSRGWEQYF. CDR3 sequence (DNA): TGCGCCAGCAGCCCGTCGCGGGGGTGGGAGCAGTACTTC. The genes are TRBV5-1 and TRBJ2-7; 7 bases are shared with TRBD2. This CDR3 spans 13 amino acids. V lost 4 bases and J lost 7; bases outside the gene matches: 8. CDR1 is SGHRS, CDR2 YFSETQ, per germline.

This clone occurred once. This chain connects TRBV4-1 to TRBJ1-3; D is unclear. This CDR3 is built from 17 residues. The V gene's germline CDR1 is MGHRA and CDR2 YSYEKL. V lost 0 bases, J lost 5 bases, and 17 bases lay in between. In nucleotides, the CDR3 is TGCGCCAGCAGCCAAGATGTTTGGGCAGGCCTTAGAAACACCATATATTTT. It yields the protein CASSQDVWAGLRNTIYF.

This clone was recorded only once. The CDR3 nucleotides read TGTGCCAGCAGCTCAGGACTGGGGGGAGAGACCCAGTACTTC. It translates to CASSSGLGGETQYF. The rearrangement uses TRBV6-6 and TRBJ2-5; a weak D match, TRBD2 (6 bases). CDR1 is MNHNY, CDR2 SVGAGI, per germline (reference sequence). This CDR3 comprises 14 residues. The germline V and J ends were trimmed by 6 bases and 4 bases, with 15 bases remaining between them.

The CDR3 nucleotides are TGCGCCAGCAGTCCCCGGGACAGGGGGCAAGGCATTCAGTACTTC. Amino acids: CASSPRDRGQGIQYF. The chain uses TRBV5-1 and TRBJ2-4; 12 bases agree with TRBD1. V lost 5 bases, J lost 9 bases, and 9 bases stayed unmatched. The length of the CDR3 is 15 residues. Germline values: CDR1 SGHRS, CDR2 YFSETQ.

The genes are TRBV19 and TRBJ1-2, with a possible D match to TRBD1 (5 bases). Trimming cost V 10 bases and J 8 bases, with 14 bases left between them. This CDR3 has 11 amino acids. Germline V gene data show CDR1 as LNHDA and CDR2 as SQIVND (reference sequence). The CDR3: CATQGFRGYTF. CDR3 in DNA: TGTGCCACCCAGGGATTCCGCGGCTACACCTTC.

The chain carries TRBV12-5 and TRBJ1-2; D is possibly TRBD1 (5 bases). Deletions cut 5 bases from V and 9 bases from J, with 19 bases between. CDR1 and CDR2 (germline): LGHNT, FRNRAP. The CDR3 has 14 amino acids. CDR3 sequence: CASGTQVLVSRYTF. The CDR3 nucleotides are TGTGCTAGTGGTACACAGGTGCTCGTGTCTCGCTACACCTTC. Complete variable domain (other parts from reference TRBV12-5 and TRBJ1-2): DARVTQTPRHKVTEMGQEVTMRCQPILGHNTVFWYRQTMMQGLELLAYFRNRAPLDDSGMPKDRFSAEMPDATLATLKIQPSEPRDSAVYFCASGTQVLVSRYTFGSGTRLTVV.

The chain couples TRBV6-5 to TRBJ1-6; a weak D match, TRBD1 (6 bases). Looked up from germline, CDR1 is MNHEY and CDR2 is SVGAGI. The CDR3 has 14 residues. Trimming took off 7 bases at V and 10 bases at J, with 17 bases between the two ends. Here the CDR3 DNA reads TGTGCCAGCACCATCAGGGGCATGAAATCACCCCTCCACTTT. Encoded protein: CASTIRGMKSPLHF.

The J gene is TRBJ1-2, the V gene TRBV27; D gene uncertain. The V gene lost 6 bases and the J gene lost 5 bases, with 16 bases spanning the gap. Germline CDR1 reads MNHEY; CDR2 reads SMNVEV (reference sequence). This CDR3 contains 14 residues. CDR3 in DNA: TGTGCCAGCAGGGGCCAGCGGACGGCTTATGGCTACACCTTC. This translates into CASRGQRTAYGYTF.

The V and J genes are TRBV6-1 and TRBJ2-1; 7 bases match TRBD1. Trimming at V came to 0 bases and at J to 4 bases, leaving 9 bases not matched to a gene. CDR1 and CDR2 from the germline V gene are MNHNS and SASEGT. The CDR3 sequence is 17 residues long. CDR3 DNA: TGTGCCAGCAGTGAAGCACGGTCGGGACAGAGGTACAATGAGCAGTTCTTC. Translated: CASSEARSGQRYNEQFF.

A word on this clone: This specimen includes other DNA sequences encoding the same CDR3. The chain recombines TRBV30 with TRBJ2-5, with 11 bases aligning to TRBD2. The CDR3 extends over 14 amino acids. From germline, CDR1 is GTSNPN and CDR2 SVGIG (reference sequence). Losses at the gene ends were 4 bases for V and 4 bases for J; bases not matched to a gene: 5. The CDR3 protein is CAWTPGLAGETQYF. CDR3 coding DNA: TGTGCCTGGACCCCCGGACTAGCGGGAGAGACCCAGTACTTC.

The V gene is TRBV30, the J gene TRBJ2-7, with 10 nucleotides matching TRBD1. The CDR3 spans 13 residues. V was clipped by 0 bases and J by 6 bases; unmatched bases: 2. Germline V CDR1 and CDR2: GTSNPN, SVGIG (reference sequence). The DNA of the CDR3 is TGTGCCTGGAGTGTTAGGACAGGGGGCGAGCAGTACTTC. Translating it yields CAWSVRTGGEQYF.

V gene TRBV5-5 combines with J gene TRBJ1-1; maybe TRBD1 (6 bases). The CDR3 spans 14 residues. Trimming cost V 4 bases and J 4 bases, with 14 bases left between them. Looked up from germline, CDR1 is SGHKS and CDR2 is YYEKEE (reference sequence). The CDR3 nucleotides are TGTGCCAGCAGCCAGGAGGGAGGGGGCACTGAAGCTTTCTTT. Translating gives CASSQEGGGTEAFF.

J is TRBJ2-3 and V is TRBV6-5, with 7 bases identical to TRBD2. CDR3 length: 13 residues. From germline, CDR1 is MNHEY and CDR2 SVGAGI. The J segment lost 10 bases and the V segment lost 5 bases, leaving 9 bases of the junction unmatched. The CDR3 spells CASSRTRAAAQYF. CDR3 sequence (DNA): TGTGCCAGCAGTCGGACTAGGGCGGCTGCGCAGTATTTT.

The chain joins TRBV18 to TRBJ1-1; no firm D call. The CDR3 is made up of 12 amino acids. V was shortened by 2 bases and J by 8 bases, with 9 bases between the two germline ends. Per the germline V gene, CDR1 is KGHSH and CDR2 is LQKENI. The CDR3 DNA sequence: TGTGCCAGCTCACCAAGGTCCGAAGAAGCTTTCTTT. Translated: CASSPRSEEAFF.